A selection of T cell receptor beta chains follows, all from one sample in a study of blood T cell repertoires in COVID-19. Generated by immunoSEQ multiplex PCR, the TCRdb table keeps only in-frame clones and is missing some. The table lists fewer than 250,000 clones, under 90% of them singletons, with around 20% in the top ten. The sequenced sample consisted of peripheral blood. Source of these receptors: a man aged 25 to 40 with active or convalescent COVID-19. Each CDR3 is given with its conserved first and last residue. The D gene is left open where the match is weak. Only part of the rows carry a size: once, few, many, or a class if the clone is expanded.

CDR3 DNA: TGTGCCAGCAGCCCCAGGACAGCTTTTTATAGCAATCAGCCCCAGCATTTT
CDR3 protein: CASSPRTAFYSNQPQHF
clone size: NA
D gene: NA
V gene: TRBV7-2
J gene: TRBJ1-5

CDR3 DNA: TGTGCCAGCAGCTCCTACTACACCGGGGAGCTGTTTTTT
CDR3 protein: CASSSYYTGELFF
clone size: few
D gene: NA
V gene: TRBV11-1
J gene: TRBJ2-2

CDR3 DNA: TGCGCCAGCAGCCCAGGACAGGGAATGATTGGGGCCAACGTCCTGACTTTC
CDR3 protein: CASSPGQGMIGANVLTF
clone size: NA
D gene: TRBD1
V gene: TRBV4-3
J gene: TRBJ2-6

CDR3 DNA: TGTGCCAGCAGCTTAGGGCCAGGACTAGCGGGATCTAATGAGCAGTTCTTC
CDR3 protein: CASSLGPGLAGSNEQFF
clone size: NA
D gene: TRBD2
V gene: TRBV7-3
J gene: TRBJ2-1

CDR3 DNA: TGTGCCAGCAGACAGCTGAACACTGAAGCTTTCTTT
CDR3 protein: CASRQLNTEAFF
clone size: NA
D gene: NA
V gene: TRBV2
J gene: TRBJ1-1

CDR3 DNA: TGTGCCAGCAGCCCATACGTCGGGACAGGGCAAGAGACCCAGTACTTC
CDR3 protein: CASSPYVGTGQETQYF
clone size: NA
D gene: TRBD1
V gene: TRBV7-2
J gene: TRBJ2-5

CDR3 DNA: TGTGCCAGCAGCCAAGGTGGGTTAAGGGGCGATGAGCAGTTCTTC
CDR3 protein: CASSQGGLRGDEQFF
clone size: many
D gene: NA
V gene: TRBV4-2
J gene: TRBJ2-1

CDR3 DNA: TGTGCCAGCAGCAGACCTACAGGGGGCCAAAGCTCCTATAATTCACCCCTCCACTTT
CDR3 protein: CASSRPTGGQSSYNSPLHF
clone size: NA
D gene: NA
V gene: TRBV21-1
J gene: TRBJ1-6

CDR3 DNA: TGTGCCAGCAGCCAGGGACAAGGACTGTTTTTT
CDR3 protein: CASSQGQGLFF
clone size: NA
D gene: NA
V gene: TRBV11-1
J gene: TRBJ1-4

CDR3 DNA: TGTGCCAGCAGTTTAACAGGGCTGAGGACAGGGGCGGGCTATGGCTACACCTTC
CDR3 protein: CASSLTGLRTGAGYGYTF
clone size: NA
D gene: TRBD1
V gene: TRBV28
J gene: TRBJ1-2

CDR3 DNA: TGTGCCAGCGGACTCCACTACGAGCAGTACTTC
CDR3 protein: CASGLHYEQYF
clone size: NA
D gene: NA
V gene: TRBV2
J gene: TRBJ2-7

CDR3 DNA: TGCAGCGTCGACCTACAGGGGGCTTACAATGAGCAGTTCTTC
CDR3 protein: CSVDLQGAYNEQFF
clone size: NA
D gene: TRBD1
V gene: TRBV29-1
J gene: TRBJ2-1